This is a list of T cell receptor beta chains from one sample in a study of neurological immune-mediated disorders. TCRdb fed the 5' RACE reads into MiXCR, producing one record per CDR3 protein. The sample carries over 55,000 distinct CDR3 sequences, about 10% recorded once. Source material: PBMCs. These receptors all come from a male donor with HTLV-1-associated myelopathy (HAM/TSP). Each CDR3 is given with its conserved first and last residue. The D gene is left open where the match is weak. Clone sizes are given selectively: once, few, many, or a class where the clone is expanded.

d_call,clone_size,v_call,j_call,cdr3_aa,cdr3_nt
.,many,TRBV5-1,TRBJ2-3,CASTEGSSTDTQYF,TGCGCCAGCACCGAGGGCTCTAGCACAGATACGCAGTATTTT
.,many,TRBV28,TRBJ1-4,CASSRAGTGNEKLFF,TGTGCCAGCAGCCGAGCCGGGACTGGAAACGAAAAACTGTTTTTT
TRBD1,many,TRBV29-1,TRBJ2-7,CSVPGQGSSYEQYF,TGCAGCGTGCCCGGACAGGGCAGCTCCTACGAGCAGTACTTC
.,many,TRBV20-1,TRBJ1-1,CSARRDAMNTEAFF,TGCAGTGCTAGACGGGATGCCATGAACACTGAAGCTTTCTTT
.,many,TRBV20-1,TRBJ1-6,CSAYNRNSPLHF,TGCAGTGCGTACAACAGGAATTCACCCCTCCACTTT
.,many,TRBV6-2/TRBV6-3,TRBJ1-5,CASSPDNYQPQHF,TGTGCCAGCAGCCCGGACAACTATCAGCCCCAGCATTTT
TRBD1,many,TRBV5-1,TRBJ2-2,CASSESGTGVEGELFF,TGCGCCAGCAGCGAATCTGGGACAGGGGTCGAAGGGGAGCTGTTTTTT
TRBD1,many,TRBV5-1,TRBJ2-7,CASSIDRGEQYF,TGCGCCAGCAGCATAGACAGGGGCGAGCAGTACTTC
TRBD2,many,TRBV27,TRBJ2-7,CASSRGGRPHGYEQYF,TGTGCCAGCAGTCGCGGGGGGCGCCCCCATGGCTACGAGCAGTACTTC
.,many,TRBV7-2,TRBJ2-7,CASSPQIGDYEQYF,TGTGCCAGCAGCCCTCAGATAGGGGACTACGAGCAGTACTTC
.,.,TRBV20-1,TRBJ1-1,CSARYPQGLCTEAFF,TGCAGTGCTAGATATCCCCAGGGGCTGTGTACTGAAGCTTTCTTT
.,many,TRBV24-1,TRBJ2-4,CATSGGGLAKNIQYF,TGTGCCACCAGTGGGGGGGGGCTAGCCAAAAACATTCAGTACTTC
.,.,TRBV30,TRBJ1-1,CAWSEDTEAFF,TGTGCCTGGAGTGAGGACACTGAAGCTTTCTTT
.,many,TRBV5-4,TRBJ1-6,CASSLKAGSNSPLHF,TGTGCCAGCAGCTTAAAGGCTGGCTCGAATTCACCCCTCCACTTT
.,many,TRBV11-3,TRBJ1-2,CASSSGIRDGYGYTF,TGTGCCAGCAGCTCGGGAATACGTGATGGGTATGGCTACACCTTC
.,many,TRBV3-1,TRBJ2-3,CASSQAVGTDTQYF,TGTGCCAGCAGCCAAGCGGTAGGAACAGATACGCAGTATTTT
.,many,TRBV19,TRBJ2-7,CASSAGPEQYF,TGTGCCAGTAGTGCAGGGCCCGAGCAGTACTTC
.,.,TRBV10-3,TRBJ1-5,CAISVSVGSNQPQHF,TGTGCAATCAGTGTGTCAGTGGGTAGCAATCAGCCCCAGCATTTT
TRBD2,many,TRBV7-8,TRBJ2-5,CASSIQAGGTRETQYF,TGTGCCAGCAGCATTCAAGCGGGGGGGACCAGAGAGACCCAGTACTTC
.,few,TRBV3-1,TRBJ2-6,CASSQDPGANVLTF,TGTGCCAGCAGCCAAGATCCCGGGGCCAACGTCCTGACTTTC
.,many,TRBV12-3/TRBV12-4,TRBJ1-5,CASSFGRREPQHF,TGTGCCAGCAGTTTCGGGAGGCGGGAGCCCCAGCATTTT
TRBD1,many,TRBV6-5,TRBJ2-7,CASSYSGRGYEQYF,TGTGCCAGCAGTTACTCCGGCAGGGGGTACGAGCAGTACTTC
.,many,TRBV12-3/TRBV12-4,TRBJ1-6,CASSSLPGNSPLHF,TGTGCCAGCAGTTCCCTACCGGGGAATTCACCCCTCCACTTT
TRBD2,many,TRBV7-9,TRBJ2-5,CASSSWTSGSTPILETQYF,TGTGCCAGCAGCTCATGGACTAGCGGAAGCACCCCCATTTTGGAGACCCAGTACTTC
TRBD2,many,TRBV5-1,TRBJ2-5,CASSVSLAGVETQYF,TGCGCCAGCAGCGTCTCCCTAGCGGGGGTGGAGACCCAGTACTTC
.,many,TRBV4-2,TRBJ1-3,CASSQGEHSGNTIYF,TGTGCCAGCAGCCAAGGAGAGCACTCTGGAAACACCATATATTTT
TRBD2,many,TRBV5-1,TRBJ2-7,CASSQPGLAGGQASHEQYF,TGCGCCAGCAGCCAACCGGGACTAGCGGGGGGGCAGGCTTCCCACGAGCAGTACTTC
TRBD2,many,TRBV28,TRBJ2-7,CASSLRAGGTYEQYF,TGTGCCAGCAGTCTACGAGCGGGGGGGACCTACGAGCAGTACTTC
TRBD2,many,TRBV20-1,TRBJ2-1,CSALLAGFYNEQFF,TGCAGTGCTCTACTAGCGGGTTTCTACAATGAGCAGTTCTTC
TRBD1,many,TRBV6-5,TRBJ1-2,CASSYSGGKGYTF,TGTGCCAGCAGTTACTCAGGGGGCAAGGGCTACACCTTC
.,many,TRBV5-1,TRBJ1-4,CASSLDVPEKLFF,TGCGCCAGCAGCTTGGACGTCCCGGAAAAACTGTTTTTT
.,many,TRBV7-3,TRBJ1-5,CASSPRGGGNQPQHF,TGTGCCAGCAGCCCCCGAGGGGGAGGGAATCAGCCCCAGCATTTT
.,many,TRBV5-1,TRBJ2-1,CASSQEGNSYNEQFF,TGCGCCAGCAGCCAGGAGGGTAACTCCTACAATGAGCAGTTCTTC
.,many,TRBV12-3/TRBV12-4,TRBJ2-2,CASSLQPTGELFF,TGTGCCAGCAGTTTACAGCCGACCGGGGAGCTGTTTTTT
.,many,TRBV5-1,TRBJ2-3,CASSLGKTDTQYF,TGCGCCAGCAGCTTGGGAAAGACAGATACGCAGTATTTT
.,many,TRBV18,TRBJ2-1,CASSPGLDNEQFF,TGTGCCAGCTCACCTGGACTCGACAATGAGCAGTTCTTC
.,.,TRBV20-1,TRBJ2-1,CSASPGIYEQFF,TGCAGTGCTAGTCCCGGGATTTATGAGCAGTTCTTC
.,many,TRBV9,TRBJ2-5,CASSVGRRAQETQYF,TGTGCCAGCAGCGTAGGTCGCAGGGCCCAAGAGACCCAGTACTTC
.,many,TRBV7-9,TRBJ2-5,CASSQARGPQETQYF,TGTGCCAGCAGCCAGGCGCGAGGCCCGCAAGAGACCCAGTACTTC
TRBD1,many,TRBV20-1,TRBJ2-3,CSAHLWDRASTDTQYF,TGCAGTGCTCACCTTTGGGACAGGGCTAGCACAGATACGCAGTATTTT
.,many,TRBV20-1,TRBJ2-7,CSAHRRVAYEQYF,TGCAGTGCCCACAGGAGGGTGGCCTACGAGCAGTACTTC
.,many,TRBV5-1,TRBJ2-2,CASSLQEDGLRGGELFF,TGCGCCAGCAGCTTGCAGGAGGATGGACTACGGGGCGGGGAGCTGTTTTTT
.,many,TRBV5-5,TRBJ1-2,CASRRDSFYGYTF,TGTGCCAGCAGGCGCGACAGTTTTTATGGCTACACCTTC
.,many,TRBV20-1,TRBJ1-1,CSATLSRDGKMNTEAFF,TGCAGTGCTACTTTGAGCCGGGACGGAAAAATGAACACTGAAGCTTTCTTT
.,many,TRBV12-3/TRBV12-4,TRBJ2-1,CASTWRVPLYNEQFF,TGTGCCAGCACGTGGAGGGTACCACTTTACAATGAGCAGTTCTTC
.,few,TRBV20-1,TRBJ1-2,CSASDRNYGYTF,TGCAGTGCCTCCGACAGGAACTATGGCTACACCTTC
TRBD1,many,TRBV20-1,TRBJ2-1,CSATGTGNNNEQFF,TGCAGTGCTACCGGGACAGGGAATAACAATGAGCAGTTCTTC
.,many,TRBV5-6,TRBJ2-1,CASSRARNEQFF,TGTGCCAGCAGCCGTGCGAGGAATGAGCAGTTCTTC
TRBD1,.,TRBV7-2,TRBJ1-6,CASSSDGDRGMNSPLHF,TGTGCCAGCAGCAGCGATGGGGACAGGGGAATGAATTCACCCCTCCACTTT
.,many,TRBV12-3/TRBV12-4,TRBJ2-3,CASSPGLDTDTQYF,TGTGCCAGCAGTCCGGGGCTAGACACAGATACGCAGTATTTT